These 25 T cell receptor beta chains came from one sample sequenced in a study of blood T cell repertoires in COVID-19. The data were produced by immunoSEQ multiplex PCR, yet TCRdb's version contains in-frame clones alone and is incomplete. The data hold over 45,000 clones, with less than 90% observed a single time. The material sequenced was peripheral blood. The receptor source for this set is a human donor in a cohort sampled during active COVID-19.

The V gene is TRBV18, the J gene TRBJ1-2, with D hard to call. The germline CDR1 and CDR2 sequences are KGHSH and LQKENI. The CDR3 sequence is 14 residues long. The V end was cut by 4 bases, the J end by 8 bases, with 17 bases between. The CDR3 nucleotides read TGTGCCAGCTCACAAAGTTCAGACTACTGGGGCTACACCTTC. This codes for CASSQSSDYWGYTF.

The V and J genes are TRBV28 and TRBJ1-2; maybe TRBD1 (6 bases). CDR1 is MDHEN and CDR2 is SYDVKM in the germline V gene. The CDR3 has 15 residues. V lost 6 bases and J lost 5, with 19 bases in between. The CDR3 is CASSSTSGTRYGYTF. The DNA for the CDR3 is TGTGCCAGCAGCTCGACGTCCGGGACACGATATGGCTACACCTTC.

This clone has only a few counts. V and J are TRBV5-1 and TRBJ1-1; possible D gene TRBD1, 5 bases. Trimming shortened V by 4 bases and J by 1 base, and 11 bases separated the two germline ends. The germline CDR1 and CDR2 sequences are SGHRS and YFSETQ. The CDR3 covers 14 residues. CDR3 sequence: CASSAQGRNTEAFF. As DNA, the CDR3 is TGCGCCAGCAGCGCCCAGGGCAGGAACACTGAAGCTTTCTTT.

This chain joins TRBV18 and TRBJ2-1; possible D gene TRBD2, 6 bases. Germline CDR1 reads KGHSH; CDR2 reads LQKENI. V lost 6 bases and J lost 9, with 18 bases in between. There are 14 residues in the CDR3. In DNA form, the CDR3 reads TGTGCCAGCTCTCCCCCGGGACTCGCAATTGAGCAGTTCTTC. Translation: CASSPPGLAIEQFF. Combining the CDR3 with reference TRBV18 and TRBJ2-1 gives the whole variable domain NAGVMQNPRHLVRRRGQEARLRCSPMKGHSHVYWYRQLPEEGLKFMVYLQKENIIDESGMPKERFSAEFPKEGPSILRIQQVVRGDSAAYFCASSPPGLAIEQFFGPGTRLTVL.

This clone was detected only a few times. V gene TRBV3-1 (or the pseudogene TRBV3-2) combines with J gene TRBJ2-2, with TRBD2 as a possible D gene (6 bases). Per germline, CDR1 LGHDT and CDR2 YNNKEL (reference sequence). This CDR3 region has 17 residues. V was clipped by 1 base and J by 5 bases, with 17 bases between them. Written as DNA, the CDR3 is TGTGCCAGCAGCCAAGGGTTTAGGAGGGGCGGGACCGGGGAGCTGTTTTTT. Translated: CASSQGFRRGGTGELFF.

The genes are TRBV19 and TRBJ2-5; no reliable D call. The CDR3 covers 12 residues. Germline CDR1 LNHDA, CDR2 SQIVND (reference sequence). V lost 1 base, J lost 5 bases, and 5 bases lay in between. The CDR3 loop reads CASSIGAETQYF. The CDR3 DNA follows: TGTGCCAGTAGTATAGGGGCGGAGACCCAGTACTTC.

The J gene is TRBJ2-3, the V gene TRBV28, with a tentative D call TRBD2 (5 bases). The V gene's germline CDR1 is MDHEN and CDR2 SYDVKM. This CDR3 is built from 13 residues. V was shortened by 4 bases and J by 5 bases, with 10 bases between the two germline ends. CDR3 sequence: CASSYLAEDTQYF. CDR3 DNA: TGTGCCAGCAGTTACCTAGCTGAAGATACGCAGTATTTT.

The chain is built from TRBV9 and TRBJ1-6; TRBD1 aligns across 9 bases. There are 14 residues in the CDR3. With V trimmed by 1 base and J by 8 bases, 1 base remained unmatched. Germline V gives CDR1 SGDLS, CDR2 YYNGEE. CDR3 coding DNA: TGTGCCAGCAGCGTAAGGACAGGGGATTCACCCCTCCACTTT. This gives the protein CASSVRTGDSPLHF.

The V call is TRBV30, the J call TRBJ2-7; TRBD1 is a possible D gene (5 bases). Trimming removed 2 bases at V and 7 bases at J, with 18 bases between. Germline values: CDR1 GTSNPN, CDR2 SVGIG (reference sequence). This CDR3 has 14 amino acids. CDR3 sequence: CAWSIAKGYEEQYF. In nucleotides, the CDR3 is TGTGCCTGGAGTATAGCCAAGGGGTATGAAGAGCAGTACTTC.

This rearrangement joins TRBV5-4 to TRBJ1-2; D perhaps matches TRBD1 (6 bases). The CDR3 sequence is 13 residues long. Germline CDR1 is SGHNT and CDR2 is YYREEE (reference sequence). The V and J ends lost 9 bases and 4 bases respectively, with 16 bases between them. Here the CDR3 reads CAIHRDFGYGYTF. CDR3 DNA: TGTGCCATCCACAGGGATTTCGGCTATGGCTACACCTTC.

The chain recombines TRBV11-1 with TRBJ2-6; maybe TRBD2 (6 bases). Germline CDR1 SGHAT, CDR2 FQDESV (reference sequence). V lost 5 bases and J lost 0, with 11 bases in between. This CDR3 spans 16 amino acids. CDR3 in DNA: TGTGCCAGCAGCACTACTAGCATCTCTGGGGCCAACGTCCTGACTTTC. This gives the protein CASSTTSISGANVLTF.

The gene calls are TRBV3-1 (or the pseudogene TRBV3-2) and TRBJ2-7, with a tentative D call TRBD2 (6 bases). The germline V gene encodes CDR1 LGHDT and CDR2 YNNKEL (reference sequence). This CDR3 has 16 residues. V was pared by 1 base and J by 2 bases, with 15 bases between. CDR3 nucleotide sequence: TGTGCCAGCAGCCAAGTAGGAGGGGTAAGACCCTACGAGCAGTACTTC. Its translation: CASSQVGGVRPYEQYF.

The rearrangement links TRBV30 to TRBJ2-7; D is possibly TRBD2 (6 bases). The CDR3 has 16 residues. CDR1 is GTSNPN, CDR2 SVGIG, per germline (reference sequence). Trimming stripped 0 bases from V and 0 bases from J, with 15 bases between. The CDR3 is CAWSVFGGYSSYEQYF. CDR3 DNA sequence: TGTGCCTGGAGTGTATTTGGAGGGTATAGCTCCTACGAGCAGTACTTC.

This clone appeared once. The V call is TRBV27, the J call TRBJ2-7, with TRBD1 matching over 8 bases. The CDR3 covers 16 residues. V trimming: 1 base; J trimming: 3 bases; junction bases outside the gene matches: 8. Germline V gene sequence: CDR1 MNHEY, CDR2 SMNVEV (reference sequence). In nucleotides, the CDR3 is TGTGCCAGCAGTTTATGGAAGACAGGGGCCCTCTACGAGCAGTACTTC. This sequence encodes CASSLWKTGALYEQYF.

The chain couples TRBV10-2 to TRBJ1-4, with TRBD1 matching over 7 bases. The CDR3 is 14 residues long. Germline V CDR1 and CDR2: WSHSY, SAAADI. After removal of 6 bases from V and 4 bases from J, the junction contained 5 bases not matched to a gene. As DNA, the CDR3 is TGCGCCAGCAGAGCAGGACAGGATAATGAAAAACTGTTTTTT. The encoded protein is CASRAGQDNEKLFF.

This chain connects TRBV11-3 to TRBJ2-7, with 11 bases identical to TRBD2. CDR1 and CDR2 from the germline V gene are SGHNT and YENEEA. The CDR3 consists of 17 residues. J gave up 2 bases and V 1 base, and 7 bases lay outside the gene matches. CDR3 coding DNA: TGTGCCAGCAGCTTAGCCCCCCCTAGCGGGGGGCCCTACGAGCAGTACTTC. This codes for CASSLAPPSGGPYEQYF.

The chain has TRBV5-1 and TRBJ2-7; D is perhaps TRBD2 (6 bases). This CDR3 has 15 residues. Deletions cut 4 bases from V and 0 bases from J, with 14 bases between. CDR1 is SGHRS, CDR2 YFSETQ, per germline. CDR3 region: CASSGGSTSSYEQYF. The CDR3 nucleotides read TGCGCCAGCAGCGGGGGGTCGACATCCTCCTACGAGCAGTACTTC.

The V gene is TRBV19, the J gene TRBJ1-1; tentative D call: TRBD1 (6 bases). Germline CDR1 LNHDA, CDR2 SQIVND (reference sequence). The CDR3 sequence is 14 residues long. The V gene lost 7 bases and the J gene lost 2 bases, with 14 bases spanning the gap. DNA for the CDR3: TGTGCCAGTAACCCGACAGGTTACAACACTGAAGCTTTCTTT. Translating gives CASNPTGYNTEAFF.

The sample holds one count of this clone. This rearrangement joins TRBV7-9 to TRBJ2-7; TRBD1 agrees at 7 bases. The J segment lost 2 bases and the V segment lost 4 bases, leaving 2 bases of the junction unmatched. Germline-derived CDR1 and CDR2 are SEHNR and FQNEAQ (reference sequence). This CDR3 is built from 13 residues. The CDR3 here is CASSSGQPYEQYF. CDR3 nucleotide sequence: TGTGCCAGCAGCTCGGGACAGCCCTACGAGCAGTACTTC.

The rearrangement joins TRBV15 to TRBJ2-5; TRBD2 might be the D (6 bases). Germline V gene data show CDR1 as LNHNV and CDR2 as YYDKDF (reference sequence). The V and J ends lost 0 bases and 4 bases respectively, with 9 bases between them. The CDR3 runs 14 residues. The CDR3 reads CATSREGGPETQYF. Written as DNA, the CDR3 is TGTGCCACCAGCAGAGAGGGAGGACCAGAGACCCAGTACTTC.

The genes are TRBV7-2 and TRBJ2-5; maybe TRBD2 (5 bases). Trimming shortened V by 5 bases and J by 2 bases, and 15 bases separated the two germline ends. Germline V CDR1 and CDR2: SGHTA, FQGNSA. The CDR3 is made up of 15 amino acids. CDR3 sequence (DNA): TGTGCCAGCAGCCTAGTGCGGGTCGGGCAAGAGACCCAGTACTTC. Encoded protein: CASSLVRVGQETQYF.

The chain couples TRBV9 to TRBJ1-6; D unclear. V was shortened by 0 bases and J by 0 bases, with 7 bases between the two germline ends. Germline values: CDR1 SGDLS, CDR2 YYNGEE. The length of the CDR3 is 16 residues. CDR3 sequence: CASSVEESSYNSPLHF. The CDR3 nucleotides are TGTGCCAGCAGCGTAGAGGAGAGCTCCTATAATTCACCCCTCCACTTT.

In this sample, this clone turned up a few times. The J gene is TRBJ1-1, the V gene TRBV7-9, with D perhaps matching TRBD1 (5 bases). The CDR3 covers 12 residues. The germline CDR1 and CDR2 sequences are SEHNR and FQNEAQ (reference sequence). The V gene lost 8 bases and the J gene lost 11 bases, with 18 bases spanning the gap. The CDR3 loop reads CASGRDRREAFF. In DNA, the CDR3 is TGTGCCAGCGGCCGGGACCGGCGGGAGGCTTTCTTT.

The chain employs TRBV2 and TRBJ2-1; 7 bases are a match to TRBD2. The CDR3 has 13 amino acids. The germline V gene encodes CDR1 SNHLY and CDR2 FYNNEI. The V and J ends lost 4 bases and 12 bases, in that order; junction bases with no gene match: 9. The CDR3 sequence is CASSGGGASGQFF. DNA of the CDR3: TGTGCCAGCAGTGGGGGAGGGGCGAGCGGGCAGTTCTTC.

This clone is a singleton in its sample. The J gene is TRBJ2-7, the V gene TRBV30; 9 bases are a match to TRBD1. Germline lookup yields CDR1 GTSNPN and CDR2 SVGIG (reference sequence). This CDR3 spans 16 amino acids. V lost 2 bases and J lost 5; bases outside the gene matches: 13. The CDR3 coding sequence is TGTGCCTGGAGTTCGTGGACAGGGGAAAAACCCGACGAGCAGTACTTC. Encoded protein: CAWSSWTGEKPDEQYF.